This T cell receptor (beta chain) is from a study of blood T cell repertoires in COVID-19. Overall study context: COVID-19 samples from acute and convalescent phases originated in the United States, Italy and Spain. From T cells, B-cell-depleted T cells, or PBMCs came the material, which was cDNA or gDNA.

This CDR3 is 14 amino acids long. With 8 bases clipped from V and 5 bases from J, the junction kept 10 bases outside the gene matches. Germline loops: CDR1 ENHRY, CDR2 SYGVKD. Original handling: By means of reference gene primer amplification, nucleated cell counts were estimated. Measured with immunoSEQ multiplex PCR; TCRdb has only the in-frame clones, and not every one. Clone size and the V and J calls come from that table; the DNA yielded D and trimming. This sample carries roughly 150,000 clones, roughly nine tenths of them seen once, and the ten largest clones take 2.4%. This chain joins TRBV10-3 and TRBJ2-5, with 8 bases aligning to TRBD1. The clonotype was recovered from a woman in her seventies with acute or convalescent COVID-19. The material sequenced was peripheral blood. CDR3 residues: CAIPPTGVDETQYF. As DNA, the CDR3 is TGTGCCATCCCCCCGACAGGGGTCGACGAGACCCAGTACTTC.